This T cell receptor beta chain originates from a study of shared clonotypes between healthy human individuals. Study-wide points: Among donors, sharing of clonotypes was expected to be affected by sequencing depth. Only blood samples were collected, and tissue repertoires likely differ.

Healthy HIV-negative adults without recent acute infections or vaccinations served as donors. Adults of Caucasian background living in Nashville, Tennessee made up all donors. Sequencing was performed with immunoSEQ multiplex PCR; in TCRdb, only in-frame clones are kept and a portion is missing. This sample has about 460,000 clones, with about 74% found just once. Germline V CDR1 and CDR2: SGHRS, YFSETQ. This CDR3 is built from 15 residues. Trimming at V came to 5 bases and at J to 1 base, leaving 6 bases not matched to a gene. A remark on this clone: Its target is not known.

The rearrangement joins TRBV5-1 to TRBJ2-1, with 7 nucleotides matching TRBD2. The TCR was taken from a woman in her thirties or forties in good health. Some clones in this sample may be carry-over from other donors' samples. Sequenced sample: PBMCs. The CDR3: CASRQTSSSYNEQFF. CDR3 in DNA: TGCGCCAGCAGGCAGACTAGCTCGTCCTACAATGAGCAGTTCTTC.